A single sample is the source of the 17 T cell receptor beta chains below, sequenced in a study of patients and donors after allogeneic stem cell transplantation. TCRdb independently ran MiXCR on the RT-PCR reads; one entry per CDR3 protein. The sample includes about 160,000 distinct CDR3 sequences, more than 20% of them seen just once. The sequenced sample was blood, either unsorted or a sorted T cell fraction (not recorded which). The receptors here all came from a human donor who was either an allogeneic HSCT recipient or a stem cell or donor lymphocyte infusion donor (not recorded which). It is not recorded whose cells these are; they may come from a transplant donor.

The CDR3 region is CASSPQMNTEAFF. For the CDR3, the DNA is TGTGCCAGCAGCCCCCAGATGAACACTGAAGCTTTCTTT. The chain combines TRBV9 with TRBJ1-1; no definite D call. In germline, CDR1 is SGDLS, CDR2 YYNGEE. V gave up 4 bases and J gave up 0 bases, with 7 bases separating them. This CDR3 has 13 residues.

V gene TRBV20-1 combines with J gene TRBJ1-1; a possible D gene is TRBD1 (6 bases). The CDR3 has 15 amino acids. Trimming shortened V by 0 bases and J by 1 base, and 12 bases separated the two germline ends. Germline V gene data show CDR1 as DFQATT and CDR2 as SNEGSKA (reference sequence). The CDR3 spells CSARDHAGANTEAFF. The CDR3 bases are TGCAGTGCTAGAGATCACGCGGGGGCGAACACTGAAGCTTTCTTT.

The V and J genes are TRBV5-1 and TRBJ2-3; weak D call: TRBD1 (6 bases). The CDR3 totals 14 residues. The germline V and J ends were trimmed by 4 bases and 4 bases, with 13 bases remaining between them. Germline CDR1 and CDR2: SGHRS and YFSETQ. CDR3 region: CASSRTGSADTQYF. The CDR3 DNA reads TGCGCCAGCAGCAGAACAGGGAGTGCAGATACGCAGTATTTT.

The chain uses TRBV12-3 or TRBV12-4 and TRBJ1-2; no clear D. The CDR3 sequence is 13 residues long. V was trimmed by 3 bases and J by 0 bases, leaving 5 bases between them. In DNA form, the CDR3 reads TGTGCCAGCAGTTTCAGGTCTAACTATGGCTACACCTTC. Translated, it gives CASSFRSNYGYTF.

The chain recombines TRBV2 with TRBJ2-3; 7 positions match TRBD1. This CDR3 has 13 residues. The V gene's germline CDR1 is SNHLY and CDR2 FYNNEI. Losses at the gene ends were 4 bases for V and 4 bases for J; bases not matched to a gene: 2. This CDR3 is CASSAGGADTQYF. The CDR3 DNA is TGTGCCAGCAGTGCAGGGGGTGCAGATACGCAGTATTTT.

The genes are TRBV7-2 and TRBJ2-3; 9 nucleotides align to TRBD2. From germline, CDR1 is SGHTA and CDR2 FQGNSA. The CDR3 loop spans 15 amino acids. J lost 10 bases, V lost 2 bases, and 10 bases had no gene match. The chain's CDR3 is CASSLSPGLASAQYF. CDR3 DNA sequence: TGTGCCAGCAGCTTATCCCCGGGACTAGCAAGCGCGCAGTATTTT.

This clonotype was picked up a small number of times. V usage is TRBV5-1 and J usage is TRBJ2-5; D is possibly TRBD1 or TRBD2 (5 bases each). Looked up from germline, CDR1 is SGHRS and CDR2 is YFSETQ. Trimming left V 3 bases short and J 5 bases short, with 11 bases between. The length of the CDR3 is 13 residues. The CDR3 coding sequence is TGCGCCAGCAGCTCTAGACAGCGGGAGACCCAGTACTTC. Its translation: CASSSRQRETQYF.

The chain carries TRBV15 and TRBJ1-5; D gene ambiguous. This CDR3 has 15 residues. V was clipped by 0 bases and J by 3 bases, with 9 bases between them. The V gene's germline CDR1 is LNHNV and CDR2 YYDKDF (reference sequence). The CDR3 sequence: CATSRDGGDNQPQHF. The CDR3 nucleotides read TGTGCCACCAGCAGAGATGGTGGGGACAATCAGCCCCAGCATTTT.

This clonotype was found a few times. The chain recombines TRBV6-6 with TRBJ1-3; the D gene is possibly TRBD1 (6 bases). The CDR3 spans 17 residues. CDR1 MNHNY and CDR2 SVGAGI come from the germline V gene (reference sequence). Trimming cost V 2 bases and J 2 bases, with 16 bases left between them. The CDR3 loop reads CASSYPPQGMTGNTIYF. The DNA for the CDR3 is TGTGCCAGCAGTTACCCCCCCCAGGGGATGACTGGAAACACCATATATTTT.

This clonotype was picked up a small number of times. This chain links TRBV3-1 with TRBJ2-1; D uncertain. Trimming removed 3 bases from V and 2 bases from J, with 14 bases in between. CDR1 LGHDT and CDR2 YNNKEL come from the germline V gene (reference sequence). The CDR3 is 16 residues long. The CDR3 DNA is TGTGCCAGCAGCCATAGAGCGAGTTCGGCCTACAATGAGCAGTTCTTC. Protein: CASSHRASSAYNEQFF.

J is TRBJ2-7 and V is TRBV14; no firm D call. The CDR3 consists of 15 residues. Trimming removed 1 base from V and 2 bases from J, with 12 bases in between. Germline V lookup: CDR1 SGHDN, CDR2 FVKESK. The CDR3 nucleotides are TGTGCCAGCAGCCAAGTCTGGGCGTCGACCTACGAGCAGTACTTC. Amino acids: CASSQVWASTYEQYF.

This clonotype was seen ten or more times. The J gene is TRBJ2-2, the V gene TRBV5-1; D is ambiguous. Germline lookup yields CDR1 SGHRS and CDR2 YFSETQ. Trimming pared 0 bases from V and 0 bases from J, leaving 9 bases between. The length of the CDR3 is 16 residues. CDR3 in amino acids: CASSLVPDSNTGELFF. CDR3 in DNA: TGCGCCAGCAGCTTGGTACCGGATTCGAACACCGGGGAGCTGTTTTTT.

This clonotype has a handful of counts. The genes are TRBV20-1 and TRBJ2-7; TRBD1 agrees at 8 bases. CDR1 DFQATT and CDR2 SNEGSKA come from the germline V gene (reference sequence). CDR3 length equals 14 residues. V lost 3 bases, J lost 0 bases, and 4 bases stayed unmatched. For the CDR3, the DNA is TGCAGTGCTAGCATGGACAGGGCCTCCTACGAGCAGTACTTC. Its translation: CSASMDRASYEQYF.

The gene calls are TRBV12-3 or TRBV12-4 and TRBJ2-5, with 12 bases fitting TRBD1. The CDR3 is made up of 15 amino acids. The V and J ends lost 8 bases and 5 bases, in that order; junction bases with no gene match: 9. The CDR3 region is CASGVGTGGFETQYF. The CDR3 region has the DNA TGTGCCAGCGGCGTCGGGACAGGGGGCTTCGAGACCCAGTACTTC.

The chain couples TRBV12-3 or TRBV12-4 to TRBJ1-1; D ambiguous. Trimming left V 3 bases short and J 11 bases short, with 13 bases between. CDR3 length equals 12 residues. CDR3 loop: CASSFGLFGAFF. As DNA, the CDR3 is TGTGCCAGCAGTTTTGGGTTATTTGGGGCTTTCTTT.

CDR3 DNA sequence: TGCGCCAGCAGTCTTGACAGGGCCCTCACCGAGCAGTACTTC. This translates into CASSLDRALTEQYF. This chain uses TRBV4-1 with TRBJ2-7; 7 nucleotides agree with TRBD1. V dropped 6 bases and J dropped 6; count of bases not matched to a gene: 11. The CDR3 has 14 amino acids. From germline, CDR1 is MGHRA and CDR2 YSYEKL.

The chain uses TRBV12-3 or TRBV12-4 and TRBJ1-2; TRBD1 agrees at 7 bases. V shed 7 bases and J 9 bases; nucleotides not matched to a gene: 11. This CDR3 has 13 residues. CDR3 sequence reads: CASTWGTAKSYTF. In nucleotides, the CDR3 is TGTGCCAGCACCTGGGGGACAGCGAAAAGCTACACCTTC.